This T cell receptor beta chain was retrieved from a study of blood T cell repertoires in COVID-19. Looking at the study overall: The United States, Italy and Spain supplied acute and convalescent COVID-19 samples. T cells, B-cell-depleted T cells, or PBMCs supplied cDNA or gDNA.

This CDR3 contains 15 residues. Germline CDR1 and CDR2: GTSNPN and SVGIG (reference sequence). The ends were cut back, 6 bases at V and 0 bases at J, with 18 bases in the middle. Seattle patients were enrolled while actively infected and followed longitudinally. Source study methods: For nucleated cells, counts were estimated from reference gene primer amplification. The repertoire was sequenced with immunoSEQ multiplex PCR; TCRdb's copy has only in-frame clones and lacks some. The DNA was the basis for D and trimming; V, J and clone size are from that table. This table holds roughly 300,000 clones, roughly nine tenths found once.

This receptor was obtained from a woman between 25 and 40 years old with COVID-19, enrolled during active disease. The specimen sequenced was peripheral blood. The chain joins TRBV30 to TRBJ2-7, with D possibly matching TRBD2 (5 bases). This CDR3 reads CACNPRTGNSYEQYF. The CDR3 coding sequence is TGTGCCTGTAACCCCCGGACCGGGAACTCCTACGAGCAGTACTTC.